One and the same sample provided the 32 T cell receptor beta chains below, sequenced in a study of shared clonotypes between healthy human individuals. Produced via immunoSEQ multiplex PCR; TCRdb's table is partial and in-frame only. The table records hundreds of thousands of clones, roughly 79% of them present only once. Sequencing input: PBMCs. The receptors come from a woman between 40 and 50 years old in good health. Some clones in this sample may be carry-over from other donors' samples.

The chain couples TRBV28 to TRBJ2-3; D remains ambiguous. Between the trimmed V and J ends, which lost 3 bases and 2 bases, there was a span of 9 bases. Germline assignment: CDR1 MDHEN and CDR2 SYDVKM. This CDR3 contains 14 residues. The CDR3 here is CASSFTGPTDTQYF. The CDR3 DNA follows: TGTGCCAGCAGTTTCACCGGGCCCACAGATACGCAGTATTTT.

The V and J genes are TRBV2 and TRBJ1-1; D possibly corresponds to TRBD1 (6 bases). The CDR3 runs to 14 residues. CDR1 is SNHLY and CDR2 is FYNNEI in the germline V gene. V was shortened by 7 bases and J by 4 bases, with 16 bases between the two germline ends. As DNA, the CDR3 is TGTGCCAGCAACAGCCCGACAGGAGGCACTGAAGCTTTCTTT. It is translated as CASNSPTGGTEAFF.

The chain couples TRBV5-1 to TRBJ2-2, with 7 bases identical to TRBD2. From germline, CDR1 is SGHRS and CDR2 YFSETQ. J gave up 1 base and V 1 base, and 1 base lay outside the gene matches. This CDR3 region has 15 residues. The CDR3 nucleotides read TGCGCCAGCAGCTTGCCTAGCGGGAACACCGGGGAGCTGTTTTTT. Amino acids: CASSLPSGNTGELFF.

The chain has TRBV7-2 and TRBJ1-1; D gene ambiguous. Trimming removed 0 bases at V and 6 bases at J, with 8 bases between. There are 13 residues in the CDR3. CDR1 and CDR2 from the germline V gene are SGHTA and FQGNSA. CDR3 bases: TGTGCCAGCAGCTTAGCAGTGGGCTCTGAAGCTTTCTTT. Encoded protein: CASSLAVGSEAFF.

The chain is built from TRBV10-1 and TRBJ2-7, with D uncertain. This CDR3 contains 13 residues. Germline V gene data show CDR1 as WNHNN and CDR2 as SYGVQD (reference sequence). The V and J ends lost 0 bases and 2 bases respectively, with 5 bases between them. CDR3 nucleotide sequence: TGCGCCAGCAGTGAGTCGGTAGCCTACGAGCAGTACTTC. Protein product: CASSESVAYEQYF.

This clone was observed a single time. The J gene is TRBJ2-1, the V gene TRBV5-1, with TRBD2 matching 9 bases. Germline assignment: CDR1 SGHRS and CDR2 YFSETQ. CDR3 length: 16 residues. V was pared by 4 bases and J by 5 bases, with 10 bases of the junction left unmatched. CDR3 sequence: CASSPGTSSNHNEQFF. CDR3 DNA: TGCGCCAGCAGCCCCGGGACTAGCTCTAACCACAATGAGCAGTTCTTC.

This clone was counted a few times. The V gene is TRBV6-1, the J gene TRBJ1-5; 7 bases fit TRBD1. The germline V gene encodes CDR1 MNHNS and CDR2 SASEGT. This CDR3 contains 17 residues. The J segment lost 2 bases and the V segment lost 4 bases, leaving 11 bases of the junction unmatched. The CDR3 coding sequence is TGTGCCAGCAGTGGCTATCGAGGGGGCGGGGGCAATCAGCCCCAGCATTTT. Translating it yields CASSGYRGGGGNQPQHF.

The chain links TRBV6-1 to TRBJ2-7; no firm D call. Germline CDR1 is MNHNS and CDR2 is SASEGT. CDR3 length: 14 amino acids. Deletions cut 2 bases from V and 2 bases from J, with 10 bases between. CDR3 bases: TGTGCCAGCAGTGAAATCGCTTTAGCCTACGAGCAGTACTTC. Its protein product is CASSEIALAYEQYF.

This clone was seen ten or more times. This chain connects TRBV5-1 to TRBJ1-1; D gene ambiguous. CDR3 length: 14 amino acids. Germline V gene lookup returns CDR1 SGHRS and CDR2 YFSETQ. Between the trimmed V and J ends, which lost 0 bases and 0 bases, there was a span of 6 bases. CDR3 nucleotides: TGCGCCAGCAGCTTGGGAAGTGTGAACACTGAAGCTTTCTTT. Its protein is CASSLGSVNTEAFF.

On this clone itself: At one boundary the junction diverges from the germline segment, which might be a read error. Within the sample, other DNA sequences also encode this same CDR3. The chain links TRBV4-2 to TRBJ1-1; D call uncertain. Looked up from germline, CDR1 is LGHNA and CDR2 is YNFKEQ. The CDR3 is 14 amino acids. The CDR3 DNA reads TGTGCCAGCAGCCAAGAAGACATGAACACTGAAGCCTTCTTT. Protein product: CASSQEDMNTEAFF.

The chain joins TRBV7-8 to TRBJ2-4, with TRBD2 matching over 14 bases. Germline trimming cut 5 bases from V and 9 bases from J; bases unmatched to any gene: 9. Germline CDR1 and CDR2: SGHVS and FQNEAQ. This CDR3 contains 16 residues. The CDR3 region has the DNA TGTGCCAGCAGCATGGGGACTAGCGGGAGAGGGGTCATTCAGTACTTC. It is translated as CASSMGTSGRGVIQYF.

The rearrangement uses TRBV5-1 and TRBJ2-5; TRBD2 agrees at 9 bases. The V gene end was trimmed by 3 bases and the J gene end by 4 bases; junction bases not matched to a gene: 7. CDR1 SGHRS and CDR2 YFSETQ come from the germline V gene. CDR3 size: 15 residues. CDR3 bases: TGCGCCAGCAGCTCGGGGACTAGCTGGGGAGAGACCCAGTACTTC. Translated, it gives CASSSGTSWGETQYF. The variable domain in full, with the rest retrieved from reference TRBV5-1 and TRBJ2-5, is KAGVTQTPRYLIKTRGQQVTLSCSPISGHRSVSWYQQTPGQGLQFLFEYFSETQRNKGNFPGRFSGRQFSNSRSEMNVSTLELGDSALYLCASSSGTSWGETQYFGPGTRLLVL.

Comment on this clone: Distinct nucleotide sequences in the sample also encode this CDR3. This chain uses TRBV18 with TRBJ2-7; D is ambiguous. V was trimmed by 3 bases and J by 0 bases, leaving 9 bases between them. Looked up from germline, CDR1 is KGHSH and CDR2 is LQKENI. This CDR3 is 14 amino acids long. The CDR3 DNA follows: TGTGCCAGCTCACCCTCACAGAGCTCCTACGAGCAGTACTTC. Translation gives CASSPSQSSYEQYF. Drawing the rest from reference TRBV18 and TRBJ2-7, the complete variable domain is NAGVMQNPRHLVRRRGQEARLRCSPMKGHSHVYWYRQLPEEGLKFMVYLQKENIIDESGMPKERFSAEFPKEGPSILRIQQVVRGDSAAYFCASSPSQSSYEQYFGPGTRLTVT.

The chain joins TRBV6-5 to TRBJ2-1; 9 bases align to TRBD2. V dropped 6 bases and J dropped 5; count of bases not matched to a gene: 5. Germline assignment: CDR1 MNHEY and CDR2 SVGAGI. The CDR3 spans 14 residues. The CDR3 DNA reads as TGTGCCAGCAGCGGCGGGAGGGCCCACAATGAGCAGTTCTTC. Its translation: CASSGGRAHNEQFF.

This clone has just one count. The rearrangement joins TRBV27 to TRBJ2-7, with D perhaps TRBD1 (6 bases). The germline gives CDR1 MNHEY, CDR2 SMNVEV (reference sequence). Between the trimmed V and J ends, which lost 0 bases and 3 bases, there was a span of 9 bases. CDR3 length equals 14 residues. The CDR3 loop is CASSLSGAVYEQYF. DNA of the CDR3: TGTGCCAGCAGTTTATCGGGGGCTGTCTACGAGCAGTACTTC.

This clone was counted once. The CDR3 loop reads CSELTSGRGTDTQYF. The CDR3 DNA follows: TGCAGCGAACTTACTAGCGGGAGAGGCACAGATACGCAGTATTTT. This chain uses TRBV29-1 with TRBJ2-3; 11 positions agree with TRBD2. This CDR3 has 15 residues. Germline CDR1 SQVTM, CDR2 ANQGSEA. V was pared by 7 bases and J by 1 base, with 7 bases of the junction left unmatched.

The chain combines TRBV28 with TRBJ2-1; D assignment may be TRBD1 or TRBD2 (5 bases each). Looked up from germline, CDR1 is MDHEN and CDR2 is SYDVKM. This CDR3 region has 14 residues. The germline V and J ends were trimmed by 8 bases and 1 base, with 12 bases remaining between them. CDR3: CASYPGRSYNEQFF. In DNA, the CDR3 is TGTGCCAGCTATCCGGGACGGTCCTACAATGAGCAGTTCTTC.

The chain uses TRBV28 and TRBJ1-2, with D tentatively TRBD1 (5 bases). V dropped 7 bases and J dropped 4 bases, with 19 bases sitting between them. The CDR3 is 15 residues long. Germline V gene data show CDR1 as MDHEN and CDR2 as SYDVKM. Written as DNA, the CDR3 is TGTGCCAGCACAGGAGGGGCAGCTTCTAGCTATGGCTACACCTTC. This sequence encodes CASTGGAASSYGYTF.

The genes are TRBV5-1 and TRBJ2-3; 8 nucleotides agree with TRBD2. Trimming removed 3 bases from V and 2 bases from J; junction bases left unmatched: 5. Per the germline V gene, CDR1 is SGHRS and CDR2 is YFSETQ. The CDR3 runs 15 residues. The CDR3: CASSWGGRYTDTQYF. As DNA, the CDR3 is TGCGCCAGCAGCTGGGGCGGGAGGTACACAGATACGCAGTATTTT.

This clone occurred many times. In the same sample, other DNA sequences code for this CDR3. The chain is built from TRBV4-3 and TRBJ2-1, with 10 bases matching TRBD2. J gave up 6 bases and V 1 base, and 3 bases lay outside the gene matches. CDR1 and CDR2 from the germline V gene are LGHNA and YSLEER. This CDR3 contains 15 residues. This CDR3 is CASSQGLAGVNEQFF. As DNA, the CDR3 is TGCGCCAGCAGCCAAGGTCTAGCGGGAGTCAATGAGCAGTTCTTC.

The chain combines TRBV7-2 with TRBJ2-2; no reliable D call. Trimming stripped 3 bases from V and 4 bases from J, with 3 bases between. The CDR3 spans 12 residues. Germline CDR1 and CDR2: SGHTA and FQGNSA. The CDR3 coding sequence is TGTGCCAGCAGCTTGAGCACCGGGGAGCTGTTTTTT. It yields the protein CASSLSTGELFF.

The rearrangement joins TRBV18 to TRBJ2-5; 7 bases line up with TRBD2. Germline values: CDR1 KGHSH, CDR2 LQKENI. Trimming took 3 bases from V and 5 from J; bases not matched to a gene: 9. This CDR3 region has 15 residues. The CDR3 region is CASSPQREGMETQYF. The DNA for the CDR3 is TGTGCCAGCTCACCCCAGCGGGAAGGGATGGAGACCCAGTACTTC.

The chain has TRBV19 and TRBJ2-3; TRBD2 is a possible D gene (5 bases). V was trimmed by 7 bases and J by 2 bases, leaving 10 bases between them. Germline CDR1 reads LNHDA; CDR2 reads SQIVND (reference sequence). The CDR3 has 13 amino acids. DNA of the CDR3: TGTGCCAGTAACGAGGGTAACACAGATACGCAGTATTTT. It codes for CASNEGNTDTQYF. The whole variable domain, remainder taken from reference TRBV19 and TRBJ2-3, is DGGITQSPKYLFRKEGQNVTLSCEQNLNHDAMYWYRQDPGQGLRLIYYSQIVNDFQKGDIAEGYSVSREKKESFPLTVTSAQKNPTAFYLCASNEGNTDTQYFGPGTRLTVL.

The CDR3 sequence is CASSLFLGLAEDTQYF. CDR3 DNA: TGTGCCAGCAGCTTATTTTTGGGGCTAGCGGAAGATACGCAGTATTTT. The chain has TRBV11-2 and TRBJ2-3; TRBD2 matches 7 bases. Germline trimming cut 2 bases from V and 5 bases from J; bases unmatched to any gene: 10. Germline V gene lookup returns CDR1 SGHAT and CDR2 FQNNGV. This CDR3 contains 16 residues.

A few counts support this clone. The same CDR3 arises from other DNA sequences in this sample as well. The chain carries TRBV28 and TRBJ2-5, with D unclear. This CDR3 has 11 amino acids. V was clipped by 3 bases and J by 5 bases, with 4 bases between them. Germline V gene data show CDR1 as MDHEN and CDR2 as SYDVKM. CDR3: CASSLAETQYF. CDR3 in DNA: TGTGCCAGCAGTTTGGCGGAGACCCAGTACTTC.

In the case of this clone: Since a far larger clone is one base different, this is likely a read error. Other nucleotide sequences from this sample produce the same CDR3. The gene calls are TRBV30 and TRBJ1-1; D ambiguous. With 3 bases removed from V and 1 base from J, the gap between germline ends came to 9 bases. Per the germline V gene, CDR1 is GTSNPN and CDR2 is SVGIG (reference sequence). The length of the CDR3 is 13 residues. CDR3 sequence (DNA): TGTGCCTGGAGCGTTGGGAGGAACACTGAAGCTTTCTTT. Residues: CAWSVGRNTEAFF.

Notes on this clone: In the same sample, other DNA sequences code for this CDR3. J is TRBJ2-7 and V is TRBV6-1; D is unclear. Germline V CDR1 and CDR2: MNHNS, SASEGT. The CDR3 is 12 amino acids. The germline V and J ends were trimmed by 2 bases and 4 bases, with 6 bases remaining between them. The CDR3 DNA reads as TGTGCCAGCAGTGAAAAATTTTACGAGCAGTACTTC. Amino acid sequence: CASSEKFYEQYF.

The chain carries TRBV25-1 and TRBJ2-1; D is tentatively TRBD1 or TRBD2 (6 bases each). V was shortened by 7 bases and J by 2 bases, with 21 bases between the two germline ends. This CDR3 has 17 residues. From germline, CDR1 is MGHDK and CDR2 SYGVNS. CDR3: CASKAMGGGLPYNEQFF. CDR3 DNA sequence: TGTGCCAGCAAGGCAATGGGGGGCGGGCTACCCTACAATGAGCAGTTCTTC.

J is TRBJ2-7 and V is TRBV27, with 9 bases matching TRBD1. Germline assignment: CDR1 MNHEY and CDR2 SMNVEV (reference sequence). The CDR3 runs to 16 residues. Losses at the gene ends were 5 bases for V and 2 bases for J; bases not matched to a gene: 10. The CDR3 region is CASSPKGQGNTYEQYF. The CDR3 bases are TGTGCCAGCAGTCCAAAGGGACAGGGCAATACCTACGAGCAGTACTTC.

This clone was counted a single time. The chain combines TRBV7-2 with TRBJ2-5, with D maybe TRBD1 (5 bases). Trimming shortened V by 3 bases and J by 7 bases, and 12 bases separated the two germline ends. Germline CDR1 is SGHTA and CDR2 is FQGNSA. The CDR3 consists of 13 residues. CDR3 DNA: TGTGCCAGCAGCTTCGACAGTCTGGGGACCCAGTACTTC. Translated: CASSFDSLGTQYF.

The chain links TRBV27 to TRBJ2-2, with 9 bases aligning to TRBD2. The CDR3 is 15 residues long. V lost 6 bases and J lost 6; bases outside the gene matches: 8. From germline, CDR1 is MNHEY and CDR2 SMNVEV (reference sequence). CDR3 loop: CASRTSGGASGELFF. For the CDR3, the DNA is TGTGCCAGCAGGACTAGCGGAGGGGCGTCCGGGGAGCTGTTTTTT.

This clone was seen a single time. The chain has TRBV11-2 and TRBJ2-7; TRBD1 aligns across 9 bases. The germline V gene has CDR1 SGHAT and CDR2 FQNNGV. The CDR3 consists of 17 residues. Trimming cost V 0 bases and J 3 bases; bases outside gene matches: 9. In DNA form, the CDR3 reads TGTGCCAGCAGCTTAGAACAGGGGGCTTTCTTTGGCTACGAGCAGTACTTC. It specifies CASSLEQGAFFGYEQYF.